This TCR beta chain was found in a study of blood T cell repertoires in COVID-19. Study at large: From the United States, Italy and Spain came samples of acute and convalescent COVID-19. In each case, the material was cDNA or gDNA derived from T cells, B-cell-depleted T cells, or PBMCs.

V was cut by 6 bases and J by 2 bases, with 5 bases left in between. This CDR3 has 11 amino acids. Germline lookup yields CDR1 SGHTS and CDR2 YDEGEE. Per the authors' pipeline: Amplifying reference gene primers gave estimates of nucleated cell counts. Sequencing used immunoSEQ multiplex PCR; TCRdb keeps in-frame clones, though not all of them. V, J and clone size derive from that table, while D and trimming were established from the DNA sequence. This sample has roughly 150,000 clones; about 72% occur once, and the top ten carry approximately 10%. Sequenced sample: peripheral blood. The V call is TRBV5-8, the J call TRBJ2-5; D remains ambiguous. The sequence derives from a man aged 60 to 69 who had recovered from COVID-19. CDR3 nucleotide sequence: TGTGCCAGCACCCTTCAAGAGACCCAGTACTTC. Its translation is CASTLQETQYF.